Each of the 19 T cell receptor beta chains below was sequenced from the same sample in a study of blood T cell repertoires in COVID-19. Repertoires were generated with immunoSEQ multiplex PCR, while TCRdb's copy carries only in-frame clones and drops some. The sample lists about 140,000 clones, roughly 84% occurring once. Sample: peripheral blood. These receptors were collected from a human donor in a cohort sampled during active COVID-19.

The genes are TRBV7-2 and TRBJ2-3; D is perhaps TRBD2 (7 bases). V gave up 4 bases and J gave up 6 bases, with 14 bases separating them. This CDR3 has 14 residues. Germline V lookup: CDR1 SGHTA, CDR2 FQGNSA. CDR3 sequence: CASSSAGGPDTQYF. For the CDR3, the DNA is TGTGCCAGCAGCTCAGCCGGGGGGCCTGATACGCAGTATTTT.

CDR3 sequence (DNA): TGTGCCAGCAGTCCAATTTTCACCCAGAGGCGGAACGGGGAGCTGTTTTTT. Translation: CASSPIFTQRRNGELFF. This chain uses TRBV6-4 with TRBJ2-2; D is ambiguous. Germline values: CDR1 MRHNA, CDR2 SNTAGT. With 5 bases removed from V and 7 bases from J, the gap between germline ends came to 23 bases. There are 17 residues in the CDR3.

This clone was detected once. This rearrangement joins TRBV19 to TRBJ2-3, with TRBD1 matching over 8 bases. V was pared by 5 bases and J by 2 bases, with 6 bases of the junction left unmatched. Per germline, CDR1 LNHDA and CDR2 SQIVND (reference sequence). CDR3 length: 15 residues. CDR3 coding DNA: TGTGCCAGTAGTCGGACAGGGATTTTCACAGATACGCAGTATTTT. As protein: CASSRTGIFTDTQYF.

This rearrangement joins TRBV6-1 to TRBJ2-1, with 7 bases aligning to TRBD2. Trimming at V came to 0 bases and at J to 3 bases, leaving 8 bases not matched to a gene. Germline V gene data show CDR1 as MNHNS and CDR2 as SASEGT. This CDR3 is built from 17 residues. The chain's CDR3 is CASSEAASGVLYNEQFF. The CDR3 coding sequence is TGTGCCAGCAGTGAAGCAGCGAGCGGGGTTCTCTACAATGAGCAGTTCTTC.

The chain employs TRBV27 and TRBJ1-5, with 10 bases identical to TRBD1. CDR1 is MNHEY, CDR2 SMNVEV, per germline (reference sequence). The CDR3 contains 15 residues. V trimming: 3 bases; J trimming: 6 bases; junction bases outside the gene matches: 5. As DNA, the CDR3 is TGTGCCAGCAGTTTGCGGACAGGGGGAGCTCAGCCCCAGCATTTT. This codes for CASSLRTGGAQPQHF.

The rearrangement links TRBV5-6 to TRBJ1-1, with D possibly TRBD1 on 6 matching bases. Trimming pared 4 bases from V and 3 bases from J, leaving 13 bases between. The germline gives CDR1 SGHDT, CDR2 YYEEEE. The CDR3 has 14 residues. The CDR3 bases are TGTGCCAGCAGCAAAACAGGGTTTGACACTGAAGCTTTCTTT. This encodes CASSKTGFDTEAFF.

This chain connects TRBV12-3 or TRBV12-4 to TRBJ2-2, with a possible D match to TRBD2 (5 bases). V lost 5 bases, J lost 6 bases, and 10 bases lay in between. The CDR3 runs to 13 residues. The CDR3 region is CASSIGVAGELFF. DNA for the CDR3: TGTGCCAGCAGTATCGGGGTCGCCGGGGAGCTGTTTTTT.

This clone was recorded only once. CDR3 region: CASSSGGGMYGYTF. CDR3 DNA sequence: TGTGCCAGCAGTTCCGGGGGTGGCATGTATGGCTACACCTTC. The J gene is TRBJ1-2, the V gene TRBV28; tentatively, D is TRBD1 (5 bases). Germline CDR1 reads MDHEN; CDR2 reads SYDVKM. The CDR3 spans 14 residues. V lost 4 bases to trimming and J lost 5 bases, with 14 bases between them.

The chain employs TRBV3-1 (or the pseudogene TRBV3-2) and TRBJ2-7; 10 bases agree with TRBD2. Germline assignment: CDR1 LGHDT and CDR2 YNNKEL (reference sequence). The CDR3 has 19 amino acids. V was clipped by 1 base and J by 2 bases; unmatched bases: 14. CDR3 loop: CASSQVGAPGLANTYEQYF. The CDR3, as DNA: TGTGCCAGCAGCCAAGTGGGCGCCCCGGGACTAGCGAACACCTACGAGCAGTACTTC.

V usage is TRBV7-9 and J usage is TRBJ1-3; tentatively, D is TRBD1 (5 bases). Trimming stripped 1 base from V and 3 bases from J, with 7 bases between. The CDR3 spans 14 residues. In germline, CDR1 is SEHNR, CDR2 FQNEAQ (reference sequence). Here the CDR3 reads CASSLGGVGNTIYF. CDR3 in DNA: TGTGCCAGCAGCTTAGGGGGGGTTGGAAACACCATATATTTT.

V gene TRBV29-1 combines with J gene TRBJ2-1; 11 positions match TRBD2. Germline V gene data show CDR1 as SQVTM and CDR2 as ANQGSEA. The ends lost 7 bases at V and 0 bases at J; junction bases unmatched: 11. The CDR3 sequence is 17 residues long. In DNA, the CDR3 is TGCAGCGCACCGGGACTAGCGGACCTTCACTCCTACAATGAGCAGTTCTTC. Its translation: CSAPGLADLHSYNEQFF.

The V call is TRBV29-1, the J call TRBJ1-4; 8 nucleotides align to TRBD1. The V segment lost 6 bases and the J segment 6 bases; nucleotides outside the gene matches: 6. CDR3 size: 13 residues. CDR1 is SQVTM and CDR2 is ANQGSEA in the germline V gene. The CDR3 coding sequence is TGCAGCGTGGCCAGGGGGCGGCATGAAAAACTGTTTTTT. It specifies CSVARGRHEKLFF.

This rearrangement joins TRBV28 to TRBJ1-1; maybe TRBD1 (6 bases). Trimming took off 5 bases at V and 1 base at J, with 14 bases between the two ends. This CDR3 has 15 amino acids. The V gene's germline CDR1 is MDHEN and CDR2 SYDVKM. The CDR3 region has the DNA TGTGCCAGCAGTCTTCTACAGGGTGGGAACACTGAAGCTTTCTTT. Its translation: CASSLLQGGNTEAFF.

This clone is a singleton in its sample. Within the sample, other DNA sequences also encode this same CDR3. The V gene is TRBV5-1, the J gene TRBJ1-4; 10 bases agree with TRBD1. Germline V gives CDR1 SGHRS, CDR2 YFSETQ. The CDR3 totals 14 residues. Trimming at V came to 4 bases and at J to 5 bases, leaving 2 bases not matched to a gene. The CDR3 region has the DNA TGCGCCAGCAGCCTGGGACAGGGGAATGAAAAACTGTTTTTT. It yields the protein CASSLGQGNEKLFF.

This clone was counted a few times. J is TRBJ2-2 and V is TRBV19, with D tentatively TRBD2 (6 bases). The CDR3 length is 18 residues. V was trimmed by 4 bases and J by 0 bases, leaving 18 bases between them. CDR1 is LNHDA and CDR2 is SQIVND in the germline V gene (reference sequence). Written as DNA, the CDR3 is TGTGCCAGTAGTACCCCGAGGGGCGGGGCTACGAACACCGGGGAGCTGTTTTTT. It encodes CASSTPRGGATNTGELFF.

This chain's CDR3 is CSARGGYEQFF. DNA for the CDR3: TGCAGTGCCCGAGGGGGCTATGAGCAGTTCTTC. The chain uses TRBV20-1 and TRBJ2-1, with 7 bases matching TRBD1. CDR3 size: 11 residues. CDR1 and CDR2 from the germline V gene are DFQATT and SNEGSKA (reference sequence). With 6 bases clipped from V and 8 bases from J, the junction kept 4 bases outside the gene matches.

The gene calls are TRBV15 and TRBJ1-5; TRBD1 might be the D (5 bases). V lost 8 bases, J lost 7 bases, and 15 bases lay in between. CDR1 and CDR2 from the germline V gene are LNHNV and YYDKDF (reference sequence). The CDR3 runs 13 residues. The CDR3 region is CATGGGVVQPQHF. In nucleotides, the CDR3 is TGTGCCACCGGGGGAGGGGTAGTGCAGCCCCAGCATTTT.

V usage is TRBV19 and J usage is TRBJ1-4, with 8 bases fitting TRBD1. Germline V gene sequence: CDR1 LNHDA, CDR2 SQIVND (reference sequence). The CDR3 consists of 13 residues. V gave up 7 bases and J gave up 10 bases; unmatched junction bases: 8. The CDR3 spells CASTRTGFGKLFF. Written as DNA, the CDR3 is TGTGCCAGTACTCGGACAGGGTTTGGAAAACTGTTTTTT.

V usage is TRBV6-6 and J usage is TRBJ1-2; 8 bases align to TRBD1. J gave up 4 bases and V 5 bases, and 18 bases lay outside the gene matches. This CDR3 has 18 amino acids. Germline V gene data show CDR1 as MNHNY and CDR2 as SVGAGI (reference sequence). The CDR3 sequence: CASSPLDRGASDSYGYTF. The CDR3 DNA sequence: TGTGCCAGCAGTCCCTTAGACAGGGGCGCCTCGGATTCCTATGGCTACACCTTC.